These T cell receptor beta chains were read from a single sample in a study of OX40 agonist ivuxolimab in advanced cancers. Only in-frame clones appear in the TCRdb table, and some are missing; sequencing was by immunoSEQ multiplex PCR. The table shows about 41,000 clones, with roughly 80% occurring only once. The specimen comprised CD4+ or CD8+ T cells sorted from blood, sampled in a trial of the OX40 agonist ivuxolimab. The receptors originated from an adult with an advanced solid tumor such as melanoma, head and neck, liver or kidney cancer. CDR3s include the opening cysteine and the closing phenylalanine or tryptophan. Each record gives: J gene, V gene, clone size, D gene, CDR3 DNA, CDR3 protein. D genes are given only for firm matches. Where a row states a size, it is once, few, many or the class of an expanded clone; other rows omit it.

j_call: TRBJ1-5
v_call: TRBV6-1
clone_size: NA
d_call: NA
cdr3_nt: TGTGCCAGCAGTAAGGGGGGGGATCAGCCCCAGCATTTT
cdr3_aa: CASSKGGDQPQHF

j_call: TRBJ2-1
v_call: TRBV27
clone_size: NA
d_call: TRBD2
cdr3_nt: TGTGCCAGCAGTTACTCAACGGGGGTAGCGGGAGGGAGGGATGAGCAGTTCTTC
cdr3_aa: CASSYSTGVAGGRDEQFF

j_call: TRBJ2-3
v_call: TRBV28
clone_size: NA
d_call: TRBD2
cdr3_nt: TGTGCCAGCAGTTCCCCTGGGGGGGGTAGCACAGATACGCAGTATTTT
cdr3_aa: CASSSPGGGSTDTQYF

j_call: TRBJ2-2
v_call: TRBV5-4
clone_size: NA
d_call: TRBD1
cdr3_nt: TGTGCCAGCAAACTAGGACAGGAGGTAGCCGGGGAGCTGTTTTTT
cdr3_aa: CASKLGQEVAGELFF

j_call: TRBJ2-5
v_call: TRBV6-1
clone_size: NA
d_call: NA
cdr3_nt: TGTGCCGGGCGTCAGCAAGAGACCCAGTACTTC
cdr3_aa: CAGRQQETQYF

j_call: TRBJ2-3
v_call: TRBV11-2
clone_size: NA
d_call: NA
cdr3_nt: TGTGCCAGCAGCTTAGGTCTTAGTAGTTCTACGCAGTATTTT
cdr3_aa: CASSLGLSSSTQYF

j_call: TRBJ2-2
v_call: TRBV11-1
clone_size: once
d_call: TRBD1
cdr3_nt: TGTGCCAGCAGTAACCTCCGGGACAGCAACACCGGGGAGCTGTTTTTT
cdr3_aa: CASSNLRDSNTGELFF

j_call: TRBJ1-6
v_call: TRBV2
clone_size: NA
d_call: TRBD1
cdr3_nt: TGTGCCAGCAGTGAGAGACAGGGGGCTGATTCACCCCTCCACTTT
cdr3_aa: CASSERQGADSPLHF

j_call: TRBJ1-6
v_call: TRBV6-4
clone_size: once
d_call: NA
cdr3_nt: TGTGCCAGCAGCGCGAAGGCAGGGAGACATTCACCCCTCCACTTT
cdr3_aa: CASSAKAGRHSPLHF

j_call: TRBJ1-5
v_call: TRBV28
clone_size: NA
d_call: NA
cdr3_nt: TGTGCCAGCACGGATGGATATTCCCCCAACAACCGAAACGATCCAAAACAGCCCCAGCATTTT
cdr3_aa: CASTDGYSPNNRNDPKQPQHF

j_call: TRBJ2-6
v_call: TRBV2
clone_size: NA
d_call: TRBD2
cdr3_nt: TGTGCCAGCAGTAGCGGGACTGACGCTGGGGCCAACGTCCTGACTTTC
cdr3_aa: CASSSGTDAGANVLTF

j_call: TRBJ2-5
v_call: TRBV7-2
clone_size: once
d_call: NA
cdr3_nt: TGTGCCAGCAGCTCCGACGGGGGGACCCAGTACTTC
cdr3_aa: CASSSDGGTQYF

j_call: TRBJ2-7
v_call: TRBV5-5
clone_size: NA
d_call: TRBD1
cdr3_nt: TGTGCCAGCAGTTTCCGGGACAGCCTACAACCCCACGAGCAGTACTTC
cdr3_aa: CASSFRDSLQPHEQYF

j_call: TRBJ2-5
v_call: TRBV7-6
clone_size: NA
d_call: NA
cdr3_nt: TGTGCCAGCAGCTTATTCGGTTCGGAGACCCAGTACTTC
cdr3_aa: CASSLFGSETQYF

j_call: TRBJ1-4
v_call: TRBV7-9
clone_size: NA
d_call: TRBD1
cdr3_nt: TGTGCCAGCAGCCCCCGGGACAGGGTTGAAAAACTGTTTTTT
cdr3_aa: CASSPRDRVEKLFF

j_call: TRBJ2-3
v_call: TRBV7-9
clone_size: NA
d_call: NA
cdr3_nt: TGTGCCAGCAGCCCCCAGACCTACCTGGGCACAGATACGCAGTATTTT
cdr3_aa: CASSPQTYLGTDTQYF

j_call: TRBJ2-3
v_call: TRBV10-1
clone_size: NA
d_call: NA
cdr3_nt: TGCGCCAGCAGTGATCAAGAGGGTGGCACAGATACGCAGTATTTT
cdr3_aa: CASSDQEGGTDTQYF

j_call: TRBJ1-4
v_call: TRBV6-5
clone_size: NA
d_call: NA
cdr3_nt: TGTGCCAGCAGTTCCGGGGGAGCGGGTGAAAAACTGTTTTTT
cdr3_aa: CASSSGGAGEKLFF

j_call: TRBJ1-1
v_call: TRBV11-1
clone_size: NA
d_call: NA
cdr3_nt: TGTGCCAGCAGCCGACAGACAAGGAACACTGAAGCTTTCTTT
cdr3_aa: CASSRQTRNTEAFF

j_call: TRBJ1-1
v_call: TRBV19
clone_size: NA
d_call: TRBD1
cdr3_nt: TGTGCCAGTAGTGCTGGACAGGCGAACACTGAAGCTTTCTTT
cdr3_aa: CASSAGQANTEAFF

j_call: TRBJ1-2
v_call: TRBV29-1
clone_size: NA
d_call: TRBD1
cdr3_nt: TGCAGCGTTGCCGGGACAGGGGGCTTTGGATATGGCTACACCTTC
cdr3_aa: CSVAGTGGFGYGYTF

j_call: TRBJ2-1
v_call: TRBV30
clone_size: NA
d_call: TRBD2
cdr3_nt: TGTGCCTGGAGTGTCGGACTAGGTCTACGGGAGCAGTTCTTC
cdr3_aa: CAWSVGLGLREQFF

j_call: TRBJ2-5
v_call: TRBV7-3
clone_size: NA
d_call: NA
cdr3_nt: TGTGCCAGCAGCTTACAACCCGGGAATCAAGAGACCCAGTACTTC
cdr3_aa: CASSLQPGNQETQYF

j_call: TRBJ2-7
v_call: TRBV18
clone_size: NA
d_call: TRBD1
cdr3_nt: TGTGCCAGCTCACCACCAGGGACAGTTGGCGAGCAGTACTTC
cdr3_aa: CASSPPGTVGEQYF

j_call: TRBJ1-2
v_call: TRBV21-1
clone_size: NA
d_call: NA
cdr3_nt: TGTGCCAGCAGCAAAGAAAGGGTCCCTGACAGGGGGCTATCCCTCGGGTACTATGGCTACACCTTC
cdr3_aa: CASSKERVPDRGLSLGYYGYTF

j_call: TRBJ1-2
v_call: TRBV7-9
clone_size: NA
d_call: NA
cdr3_nt: TGTGCCAGCAGCTTAGAAGGGTATGGCTACACCTTC
cdr3_aa: CASSLEGYGYTF

j_call: TRBJ2-2
v_call: TRBV5-4
clone_size: NA
d_call: TRBD2
cdr3_nt: TGTGCCAGCAGCTTTAGCTGGGTTAGCGGGAGAGCGAACACCGGGGAGCTGTTTTTT
cdr3_aa: CASSFSWVSGRANTGELFF

j_call: TRBJ2-5
v_call: TRBV5-1
clone_size: NA
d_call: NA
cdr3_nt: TGCGCCAGCAGCCCGGGAGACCAAGAGACCCAGTACTTC
cdr3_aa: CASSPGDQETQYF

j_call: TRBJ1-5
v_call: TRBV7-2
clone_size: NA
d_call: NA
cdr3_nt: TGTGCCAGCAGCTTAGTTCCTCTCAATCAGCCCCAGCATTTT
cdr3_aa: CASSLVPLNQPQHF

j_call: TRBJ2-7
v_call: TRBV7-2
clone_size: NA
d_call: TRBD2
cdr3_nt: TGTGCCAGCAGCCCTCGGACTAGCGGGAGATTTAGAGGCGACGAGCAGTACTTC
cdr3_aa: CASSPRTSGRFRGDEQYF

j_call: TRBJ2-1
v_call: TRBV13
clone_size: once
d_call: NA
cdr3_nt: TGTGCCAGCAGCCGAATCTTAGCGGAATACAATGAGCAGTTCTTC
cdr3_aa: CASSRILAEYNEQFF

j_call: TRBJ2-3
v_call: TRBV11-3
clone_size: NA
d_call: NA
cdr3_nt: TGTGCCAGCAGCTTAACGACTGGGGGTGATACGCAGTATTTT
cdr3_aa: CASSLTTGGDTQYF

j_call: TRBJ2-4
v_call: TRBV7-3
clone_size: NA
d_call: NA
cdr3_nt: TGTGCCAGCAGCTTAGGGGGCATAGCCAAAAACATTCAGTACTTC
cdr3_aa: CASSLGGIAKNIQYF

j_call: TRBJ1-1
v_call: TRBV18
clone_size: NA
d_call: NA
cdr3_nt: TGTGCCAGCTCAGCCAAGGAGAACACTGAAGCTTTCTTT
cdr3_aa: CASSAKENTEAFF

j_call: TRBJ1-1
v_call: TRBV2
clone_size: NA
d_call: NA
cdr3_nt: TGTGCCAGCAGTGAAGTACGGAACACTGAAGCTTTCTTT
cdr3_aa: CASSEVRNTEAFF

j_call: TRBJ2-7
v_call: TRBV7-8
clone_size: NA
d_call: NA
cdr3_nt: TGTGCCAGCAGCTTAGACCAGAGGTACGAGCAGTACTTC
cdr3_aa: CASSLDQRYEQYF

j_call: TRBJ2-3
v_call: TRBV6-5
clone_size: NA
d_call: NA
cdr3_nt: TGTGCCAGCAGGGGACCCTCCACAGATACGCAGTATTTT
cdr3_aa: CASRGPSTDTQYF

j_call: TRBJ1-2
v_call: TRBV7-2
clone_size: NA
d_call: NA
cdr3_nt: TGTGCCAGCAGCCCCGGGCCGTCGAACTATGGCTACACCTTC
cdr3_aa: CASSPGPSNYGYTF

j_call: TRBJ2-1
v_call: TRBV5-4
clone_size: NA
d_call: NA
cdr3_nt: TGTGCCAGCAGCCTCCTACTAGGCGAGCAGTTCTTC
cdr3_aa: CASSLLLGEQFF

j_call: TRBJ2-7
v_call: TRBV7-9
clone_size: NA
d_call: NA
cdr3_nt: TGTGCCAGCAGCTCGGCCCAGGGGCCCTACGAGCAGTACTTC
cdr3_aa: CASSSAQGPYEQYF

j_call: TRBJ2-7
v_call: TRBV7-9
clone_size: NA
d_call: TRBD2
cdr3_nt: TGTGCCAGCAGCCTGACTAGCGGAAGCTCCTACGAGCAGTACTTC
cdr3_aa: CASSLTSGSSYEQYF

j_call: TRBJ2-1
v_call: TRBV19
clone_size: NA
d_call: TRBD2
cdr3_nt: TGTGCCAGTAGGAATAGCGGGAGTGAGAGGGAGCAGTTCTTC
cdr3_aa: CASRNSGSEREQFF

j_call: TRBJ2-3
v_call: TRBV5-4
clone_size: NA
d_call: NA
cdr3_nt: TGTGCCAGCAGCTTCCGCGGGGGCCCTCGCCACTTAGATACGCAGTATTTT
cdr3_aa: CASSFRGGPRHLDTQYF

j_call: TRBJ1-4
v_call: TRBV2
clone_size: once
d_call: NA
cdr3_nt: TGTGCCAGCAGATTCAAACTTCGGGCCGCGGATTCACGGACAACTAATGAAAAACTGTTTTTT
cdr3_aa: CASRFKLRAADSRTTNEKLFF

j_call: TRBJ1-2
v_call: TRBV27
clone_size: NA
d_call: TRBD1
cdr3_nt: TGTGCCAGCAGCCCTACAGGGGAAGCCTATGGCTACACCTTC
cdr3_aa: CASSPTGEAYGYTF

j_call: TRBJ2-2
v_call: TRBV5-8
clone_size: NA
d_call: NA
cdr3_nt: TGTGCCAGCAGCAGGCTAACGAACACCGGGGAGCTGTTTTTT
cdr3_aa: CASSRLTNTGELFF